The entry below gives a single T cell receptor beta chain sequence along with its context. Its antigen remains unknown. Different DNA sequences within this sample yield the same CDR3. The data originate from a study of T cell responses to AZD1222 COVID-19 vaccine. Study-level findings and limits: Donors were chiefly white British, with a greater number of females, and clonal diversity was perhaps underestimated. Spike was spanned by vaccine-associated CD4 TCRs, with dominance at 160-218 and 743-854. Nearly half of unique spike-specific TCRs reportedly avoided B.1.351 and B.1.1.7 mutated regions.

TCRdb keeps only in-frame clones here, not all; method: immunoSEQ multiplex PCR. In the table there are some 150,000 clones, 88% of which are singletons. The V gene's germline CDR1 is SQVTM and CDR2 ANQGSEA. The CDR3 is 12 residues long. V gave up 1 base and J gave up 6 bases; unmatched junction bases: 2. The source is an adult in good health. This sequence joins TRBV29-1 and TRBJ1-2; 7 nucleotides agree with TRBD1. The material was peripheral blood, obtained on day 0 of AZD1222 vaccination. The CDR3 reads CSVEGQGDGYTF. For the CDR3, the DNA is TGCAGCGTTGAAGGTCAGGGGGATGGCTACACCTTC. Based on the CDR3 plus reference TRBV29-1 and TRBJ1-2, the full variable domain is SAVISQKPSRDICQRGTSLTIQCQVDSQVTMMFWYRQQPGQSLTLIATANQGSEATYESGFVIDKFPISRPNLTFSTLTVSNMSPEDSSIYLCSVEGQGDGYTFGSGTRLTVV.